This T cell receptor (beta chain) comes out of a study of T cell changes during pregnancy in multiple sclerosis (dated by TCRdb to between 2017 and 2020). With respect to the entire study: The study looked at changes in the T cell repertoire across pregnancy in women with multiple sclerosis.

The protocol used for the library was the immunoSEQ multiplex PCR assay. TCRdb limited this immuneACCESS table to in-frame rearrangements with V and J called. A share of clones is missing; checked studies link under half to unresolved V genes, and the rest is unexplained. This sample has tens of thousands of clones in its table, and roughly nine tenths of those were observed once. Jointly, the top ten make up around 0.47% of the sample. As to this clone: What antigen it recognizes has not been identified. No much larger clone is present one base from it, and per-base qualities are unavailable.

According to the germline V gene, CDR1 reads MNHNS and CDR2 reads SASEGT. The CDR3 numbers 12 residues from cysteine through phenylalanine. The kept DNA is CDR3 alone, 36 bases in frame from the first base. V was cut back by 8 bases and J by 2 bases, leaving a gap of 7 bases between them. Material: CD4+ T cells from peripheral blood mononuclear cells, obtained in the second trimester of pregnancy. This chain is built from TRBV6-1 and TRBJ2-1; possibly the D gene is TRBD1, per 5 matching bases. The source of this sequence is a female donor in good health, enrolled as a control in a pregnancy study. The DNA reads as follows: TGTGCCAGCCAGGGTCCCTACAATGAGCAGTTCTTC. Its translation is CASQGPYNEQFF.